The 6 T cell receptor beta chains listed next were all sequenced from one sample in a study of T cells in Graves' hyperthyroidism and ophthalmopathy. RNA transcripts served as the template for amplifying TCR beta CDR3 regions. Primed by the HTBI set, a first-round RT-PCR was run on the TCR CDR3. TCRdb reprocessed the multiplex PCR reads with MiXCR, giving one entry per CDR3 protein. This table holds 550,000 to 600,000 distinct CDR3 sequences, around 14% found once. Sequencing input: blood. The receptor set was obtained from a woman between 18 and 29 years old with Graves' ophthalmopathy.

This clonotype was recorded a few times. The rearrangement uses TRBV19 and TRBJ1-5; D is ambiguous. The V end lost 3 bases, the J end lost 7 bases, and 10 bases lay between the germline ends. From germline, CDR1 is LNHDA and CDR2 SQIVND (reference sequence). The CDR3 contains 13 residues. This CDR3 reads CASSIEEAQPQHF. CDR3 bases: TGTGCCAGTAGTATTGAGGAGGCCCAGCCCCAGCATTTT.

This clonotype was observed a few times. The chain recombines TRBV11-2 with TRBJ1-6; D remains ambiguous. The CDR3 is 13 residues long. CDR1 and CDR2 (germline): SGHAT, FQNNGV. The ends were cut back, 0 bases at V and 10 bases at J, with 7 bases in the middle. CDR3 DNA: TGTGCCAGCAGCTTAGAGGCGGAATCACCCCTCCACTTT. Encoded protein: CASSLEAESPLHF. The complete variable domain, with remaining parts taken from reference TRBV11-2 and TRBJ1-6, reads EAGVAQSPRYKIIEKRQSVAFWCNPISGHATLYWYQQILGQGPKLLIQFQNNGVVDDSQLPKDRFSAERLKGVDSTLKIQPAKLEDSAVYLCASSLEAESPLHFGNGTRLTVT.

This sequence joins TRBV18 and TRBJ1-2, with a possible D match to TRBD1 (6 bases). Per germline, CDR1 KGHSH and CDR2 LQKENI. The V and J ends lost 1 base and 0 bases respectively, with 9 bases between them. The CDR3 runs 15 residues. CDR3 sequence (DNA): TGTGCCAGCTCACCACGGACAGCCTCTAACTATGGCTACACCTTC. Translation: CASSPRTASNYGYTF.

This clonotype was found many times. Here the CDR3 DNA reads TGTGCCAGCAGCGCCCAGAGGGTTCAGAACACTGAAGCTTTCTTT. Translation: CASSAQRVQNTEAFF. This chain uses TRBV7-8 with TRBJ1-1; D not certain. Per the germline V gene, CDR1 is SGHVS and CDR2 is FQNEAQ. The CDR3 runs to 15 residues. V shed 5 bases and J shed 1 base, with 14 bases lying between them.

The chain is built from TRBV5-8 and TRBJ1-6; 9 nucleotides agree with TRBD1. Germline V gene sequence: CDR1 SGHTS, CDR2 YDEGEE. There are 13 residues in the CDR3. Trimming cost V 3 bases and J 10 bases; bases outside gene matches: 2. CDR3 protein: CASSWTGDSPLHF. CDR3 DNA sequence: TGTGCCAGCAGCTGGACAGGGGACTCACCCCTCCACTTT.

The chain couples TRBV4-2 to TRBJ1-1, with 8 positions matching TRBD1. With 3 bases clipped from V and 6 bases from J, the junction kept 6 bases outside the gene matches. Germline V gene data show CDR1 as LGHNA and CDR2 as YNFKEQ. CDR3 size: 14 residues. The CDR3 loop reads CASSHQDRESEAFF. CDR3 DNA: TGTGCCAGCAGCCACCAGGACAGGGAGTCTGAAGCTTTCTTT.